The 9 T cell receptor beta chains listed next were all sequenced from one sample in a study of T cell repertoires in cytomegalovirus infection. MiXCR, applied by TCRdb to the reads, yields one record per CDR3 protein. The table shows some 170,000 distinct CDR3 sequences, with about 17% occurring only once. Specimen: CD8+ T cells from PBMCs. The receptors derive from a human donor in good health (CMV status not recorded). Some clones in this sample may be carry-over from other donors' samples.

This clonotype showed up just a few times. The rearrangement links TRBV20-1 to TRBJ2-7; D uncertain. There are 13 residues in the CDR3. V lost 4 bases to trimming and J lost 0 bases, with 10 bases between them. Per the germline V gene, CDR1 is DFQATT and CDR2 is SNEGSKA (reference sequence). The CDR3 spells CSAISTSSYEQYF. The CDR3, as DNA: TGCAGTGCTATTAGTACCAGCTCCTACGAGCAGTACTTC.

This chain links TRBV7-8 with TRBJ2-2, with no clear D. This CDR3 region has 14 residues. V was shortened by 1 base and J by 4 bases, with 7 bases between the two germline ends. The germline gives CDR1 SGHVS, CDR2 FQNEAQ. The CDR3 sequence: CASSLEGTTGELFF. CDR3 nucleotides: TGTGCCAGCAGCTTAGAAGGTACCACCGGGGAGCTGTTTTTT.

The DNA for the CDR3 is TGCAGCGTTGAAGAAGGGACGCTTTGGGAGACCCAGTACTTC. Translated: CSVEEGTLWETQYF. The chain has TRBV29-1 and TRBJ2-5; tentatively, D is TRBD1 or TRBD2 (5 bases each). Germline loops: CDR1 SQVTM, CDR2 ANQGSEA. This CDR3 comprises 14 residues. Trimming took off 0 bases at V and 5 bases at J, with 13 bases between the two ends.

The CDR3 DNA reads TGTGCCAGCAGCGTTGGGACAGGGGATGGAGAGACCCAGTACTTC. Encoded protein: CASSVGTGDGETQYF. V usage is TRBV9 and J usage is TRBJ2-5; TRBD1 matches at 10 bases. The CDR3 has 15 amino acids. V lost 2 bases to trimming and J lost 4 bases; unmatched junction nucleotides: 5. Germline CDR1 reads SGDLS; CDR2 reads YYNGEE.

The chain recombines TRBV7-2 with TRBJ1-1; D call uncertain. There are 15 residues in the CDR3. Germline V gives CDR1 SGHTA, CDR2 FQGNSA. The V and J ends lost 10 bases and 1 base respectively, with 19 bases between them. CDR3: CATVLTLGENTEAFF. The DNA of the CDR3 is TGTGCCACCGTCCTGACGCTCGGGGAGAACACTGAAGCTTTCTTT.

The chain couples TRBV12-3 or TRBV12-4 to TRBJ1-5; a weak D match, TRBD1 (5 bases). Between the trimmed V and J ends, which lost 6 bases and 4 bases, there was a span of 10 bases. The CDR3 has 13 residues. CDR3 amino acids: CASRGSGNQPQHF. The CDR3 nucleotides read TGTGCCAGCAGGGGTTCAGGGAATCAGCCCCAGCATTTT.

The V gene is TRBV6-5, the J gene TRBJ1-2; D not certain. The CDR3 is 10 residues long. Germline CDR1 reads MNHEY; CDR2 reads SVGAGI. CDR3 sequence (DNA): TGTATAACACACCCGCTTGGCTACACCTTC. Its translation is CITHPLGYTF.

This clonotype was seen a few times. The CDR3 region has the DNA TGTGCCTTCCTGGGAGGGATCAATGAAAAACTGTTTTTT. Translating gives CAFLGGINEKLFF. The chain is built from TRBV7-9 and TRBJ1-4; D is ambiguous. The CDR3 covers 13 residues. Trimming stripped 11 bases from V and 5 bases from J, with 15 bases between. Germline CDR1 SEHNR, CDR2 FQNEAQ (reference sequence).

There are a few counts of this clonotype. V usage is TRBV10-3 and J usage is TRBJ1-1; tentatively, D is TRBD1 (6 bases). This CDR3 region has 16 residues. Trimming removed 3 bases from V and 4 bases from J, with 18 bases in between. The V gene's germline CDR1 is ENHRY and CDR2 SYGVKD. The chain's CDR3 is CAISDPLLTGLTEAFF. The CDR3 DNA reads TGTGCCATCAGTGACCCCCTTTTGACAGGCCTCACTGAAGCTTTCTTT.